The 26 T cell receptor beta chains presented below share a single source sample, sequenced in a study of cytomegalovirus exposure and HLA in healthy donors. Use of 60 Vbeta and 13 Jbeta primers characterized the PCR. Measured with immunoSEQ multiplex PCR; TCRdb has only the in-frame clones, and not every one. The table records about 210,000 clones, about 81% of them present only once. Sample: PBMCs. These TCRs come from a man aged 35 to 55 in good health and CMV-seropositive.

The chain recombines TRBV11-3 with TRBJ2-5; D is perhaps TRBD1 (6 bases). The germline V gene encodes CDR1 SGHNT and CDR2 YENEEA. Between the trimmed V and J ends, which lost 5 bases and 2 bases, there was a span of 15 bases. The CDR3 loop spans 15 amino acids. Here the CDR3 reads CASSKTATGQETQYF. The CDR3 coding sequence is TGTGCCAGCAGCAAGACAGCGACAGGTCAAGAGACCCAGTACTTC.

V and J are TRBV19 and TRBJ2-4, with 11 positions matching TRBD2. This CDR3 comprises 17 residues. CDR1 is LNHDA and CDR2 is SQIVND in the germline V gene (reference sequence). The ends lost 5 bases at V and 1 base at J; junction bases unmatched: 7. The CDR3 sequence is CASSALAGGRAKNIQYF. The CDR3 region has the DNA TGTGCCAGTAGTGCGTTAGCGGGAGGGCGGGCCAAAAACATTCAGTACTTC.

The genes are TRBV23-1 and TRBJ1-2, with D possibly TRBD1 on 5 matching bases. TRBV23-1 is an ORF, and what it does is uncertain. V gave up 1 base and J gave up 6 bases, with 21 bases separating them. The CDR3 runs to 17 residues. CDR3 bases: TGCGCCAGCAGTCAATGGGCTGGGGGGATCGGGCGGGATGGCTACACCTTC. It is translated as CASSQWAGGIGRDGYTF.

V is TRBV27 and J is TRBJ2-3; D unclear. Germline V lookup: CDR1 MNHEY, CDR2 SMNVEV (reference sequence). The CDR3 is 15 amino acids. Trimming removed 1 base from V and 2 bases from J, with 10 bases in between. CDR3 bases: TGTGCCAGCAGTTTATTTGTATCCCCCACAGATACGCAGTATTTT. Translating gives CASSLFVSPTDTQYF.

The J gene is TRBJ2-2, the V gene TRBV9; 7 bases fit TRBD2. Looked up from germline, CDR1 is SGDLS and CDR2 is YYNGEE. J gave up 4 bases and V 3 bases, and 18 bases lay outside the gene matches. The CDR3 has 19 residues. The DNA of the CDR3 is TGTGCCAGCAGCGGATCTTGGGGGGGGTCAGGGCCTATCACCGGGGAGCTGTTTTTT. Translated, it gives CASSGSWGGSGPITGELFF.

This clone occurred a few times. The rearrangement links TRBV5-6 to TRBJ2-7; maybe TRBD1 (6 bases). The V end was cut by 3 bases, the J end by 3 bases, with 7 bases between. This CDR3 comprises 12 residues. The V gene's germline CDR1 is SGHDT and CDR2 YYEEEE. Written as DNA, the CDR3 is TGTGCCAGCAGCTCACAGGGCTACGAGCAGTACGTC. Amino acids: CASSSQGYEQYV.

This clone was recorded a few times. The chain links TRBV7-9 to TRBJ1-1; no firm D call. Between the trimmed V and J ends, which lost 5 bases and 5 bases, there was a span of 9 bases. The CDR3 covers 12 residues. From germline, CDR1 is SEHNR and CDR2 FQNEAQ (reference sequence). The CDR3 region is CASSLSGTEAFF. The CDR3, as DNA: TGTGCCAGCAGCCTGTCGGGGACTGAAGCTTTCTTT.

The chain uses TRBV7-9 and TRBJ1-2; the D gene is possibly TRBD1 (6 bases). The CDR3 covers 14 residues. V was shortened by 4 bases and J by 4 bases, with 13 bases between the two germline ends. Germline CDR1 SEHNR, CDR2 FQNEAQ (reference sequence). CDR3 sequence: CASSSTDRAYGYTF. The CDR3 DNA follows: TGTGCCAGCAGCTCAACGGACAGAGCCTATGGCTACACCTTC.

The chain's CDR3 is CASSLRLAGGPIFQTDQETQYF. The CDR3 coding sequence is TGCGCCAGCAGCCTCCGACTAGCGGGAGGGCCAATTTTCCAAACCGATCAAGAGACCCAGTACTTC. The rearrangement links TRBV5-1 to TRBJ2-5, with 14 nucleotides matching TRBD2. The CDR3 is made up of 22 amino acids. The germline V gene has CDR1 SGHRS and CDR2 YFSETQ. V was clipped by 4 bases and J by 2 bases; unmatched bases: 22.

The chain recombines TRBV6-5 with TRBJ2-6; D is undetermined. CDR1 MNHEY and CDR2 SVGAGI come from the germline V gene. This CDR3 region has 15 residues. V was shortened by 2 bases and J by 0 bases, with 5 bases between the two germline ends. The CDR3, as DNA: TGTGCCAGCAGTTACCGCAGCTCTGGGGCCAACGTCCTGACTTTC. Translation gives CASSYRSSGANVLTF.

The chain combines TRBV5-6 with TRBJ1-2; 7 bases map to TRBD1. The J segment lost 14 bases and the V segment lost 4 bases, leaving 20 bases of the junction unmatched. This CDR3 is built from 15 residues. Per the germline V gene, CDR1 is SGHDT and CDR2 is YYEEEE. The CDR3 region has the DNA TGTGCCAGCAGCCATCTCTTGGGACAGTTCCTCTCGGGTACCTTC. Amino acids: CASSHLLGQFLSGTF.

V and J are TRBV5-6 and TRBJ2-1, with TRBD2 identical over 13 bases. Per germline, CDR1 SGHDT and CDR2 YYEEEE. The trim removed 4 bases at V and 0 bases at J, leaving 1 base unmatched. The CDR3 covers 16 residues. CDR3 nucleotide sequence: TGTGCCAGCAGCCGGACTAGCGGGAGCTCCTACAATGAGCAGTTCTTC. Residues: CASSRTSGSSYNEQFF.

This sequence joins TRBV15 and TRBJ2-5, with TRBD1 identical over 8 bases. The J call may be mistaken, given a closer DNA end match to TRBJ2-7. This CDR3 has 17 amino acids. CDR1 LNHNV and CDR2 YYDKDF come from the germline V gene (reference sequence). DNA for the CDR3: TGTGCCACCAGCAGAGTGGACCGGGACAGGTCCTTCGACGAGCAGTACTTC. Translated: CATSRVDRDRSFDEQYF.

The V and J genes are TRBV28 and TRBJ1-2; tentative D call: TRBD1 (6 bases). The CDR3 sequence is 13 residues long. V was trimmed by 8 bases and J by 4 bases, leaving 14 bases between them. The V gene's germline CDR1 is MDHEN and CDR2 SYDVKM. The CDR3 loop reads CASRSGGVYGYTF. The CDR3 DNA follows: TGTGCCAGCCGGAGCGGGGGCGTCTATGGCTACACCTTC.

The chain's CDR3 is CASSLKGIEAFF. DNA for the CDR3: TGTGCCAGCAGCTTAAAGGGGATAGAAGCTTTCTTT. V and J are TRBV11-2 and TRBJ1-1; possibly TRBD1 for D (5 bases). CDR1 is SGHAT, CDR2 FQNNGV, per germline. V gave up 2 bases and J gave up 8 bases, with 9 bases separating them. The CDR3 contains 12 residues.

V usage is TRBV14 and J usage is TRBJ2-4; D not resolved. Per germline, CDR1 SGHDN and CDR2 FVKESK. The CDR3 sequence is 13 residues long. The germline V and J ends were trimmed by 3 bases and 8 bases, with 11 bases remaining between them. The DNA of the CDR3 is TGTGCCAGCAGCCAGGCAGGTAGAGACATTCAGTACTTC. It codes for CASSQAGRDIQYF.

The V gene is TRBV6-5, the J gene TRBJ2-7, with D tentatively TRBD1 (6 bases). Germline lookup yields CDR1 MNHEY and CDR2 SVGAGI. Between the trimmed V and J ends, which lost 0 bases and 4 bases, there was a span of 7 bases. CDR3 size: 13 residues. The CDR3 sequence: CASSYSTGYEQYV. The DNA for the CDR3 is TGTGCCAGCAGTTACTCGACAGGATACGAGCAGTACGTC.

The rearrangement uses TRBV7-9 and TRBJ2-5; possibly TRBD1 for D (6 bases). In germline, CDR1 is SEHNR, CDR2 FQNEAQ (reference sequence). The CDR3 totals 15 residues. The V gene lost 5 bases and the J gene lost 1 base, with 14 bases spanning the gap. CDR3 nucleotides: TGTGCCAGCAGCCCCGCAGGGGAAATCCAAGAGACCCAGTACTTC. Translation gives CASSPAGEIQETQYF.

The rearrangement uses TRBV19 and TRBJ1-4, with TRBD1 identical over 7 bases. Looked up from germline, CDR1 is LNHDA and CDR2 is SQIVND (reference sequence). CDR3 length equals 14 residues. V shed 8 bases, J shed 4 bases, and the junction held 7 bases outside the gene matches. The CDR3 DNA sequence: TGTGCCAGTGGCACGACAGGGATTAATGAAAAACTGTTTTTT. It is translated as CASGTTGINEKLFF.

CDR3 sequence reads: CASSLWGGGGNEQYV. Here the CDR3 DNA reads TGTGCCAGCAGCTTATGGGGCGGGGGAGGGAACGAGCAGTACGTC. This chain links TRBV5-5 with TRBJ2-7; 7 nucleotides match TRBD2. The CDR3 spans 15 residues. Germline V gives CDR1 SGHKS, CDR2 YYEKEE (reference sequence). Trimming at V came to 2 bases and at J to 5 bases, leaving 10 bases not matched to a gene.

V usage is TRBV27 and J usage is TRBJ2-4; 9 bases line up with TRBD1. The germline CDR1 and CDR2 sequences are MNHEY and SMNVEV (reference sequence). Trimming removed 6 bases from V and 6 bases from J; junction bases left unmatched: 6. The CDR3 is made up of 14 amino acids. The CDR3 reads CASRVQGAGNIQYF. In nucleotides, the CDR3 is TGTGCCAGCAGAGTACAGGGGGCGGGAAACATTCAGTACTTC.

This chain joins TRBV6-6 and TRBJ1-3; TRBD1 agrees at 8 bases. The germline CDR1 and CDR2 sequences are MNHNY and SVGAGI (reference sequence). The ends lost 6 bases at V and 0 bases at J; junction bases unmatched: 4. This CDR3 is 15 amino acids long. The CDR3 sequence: CASSSTGASGNTIYF. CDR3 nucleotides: TGTGCCAGCAGCTCGACAGGGGCCTCTGGAAACACCATATATTTT.

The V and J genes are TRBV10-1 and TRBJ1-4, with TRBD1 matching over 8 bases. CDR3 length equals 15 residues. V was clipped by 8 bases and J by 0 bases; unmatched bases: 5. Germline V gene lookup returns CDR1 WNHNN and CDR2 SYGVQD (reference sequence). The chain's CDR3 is CASGTGDATNEKLFF. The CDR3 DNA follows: TGCGCCAGCGGGACAGGAGATGCAACTAATGAAAAACTGTTTTTT.

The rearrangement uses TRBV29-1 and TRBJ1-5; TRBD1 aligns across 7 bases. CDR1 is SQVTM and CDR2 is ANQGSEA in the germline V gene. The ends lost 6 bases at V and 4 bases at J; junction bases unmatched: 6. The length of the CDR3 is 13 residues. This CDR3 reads CSVAGTVNQPQHF. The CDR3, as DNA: TGCAGCGTGGCCGGGACAGTGAATCAGCCCCAGCATTTT.

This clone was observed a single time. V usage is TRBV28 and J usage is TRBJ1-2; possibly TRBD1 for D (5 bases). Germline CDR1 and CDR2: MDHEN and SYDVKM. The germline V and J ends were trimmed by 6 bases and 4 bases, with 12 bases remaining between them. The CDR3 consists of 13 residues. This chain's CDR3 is CASRETALYGYTF. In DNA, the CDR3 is TGTGCCAGCAGGGAGACAGCTCTCTATGGCTACACCTTC.

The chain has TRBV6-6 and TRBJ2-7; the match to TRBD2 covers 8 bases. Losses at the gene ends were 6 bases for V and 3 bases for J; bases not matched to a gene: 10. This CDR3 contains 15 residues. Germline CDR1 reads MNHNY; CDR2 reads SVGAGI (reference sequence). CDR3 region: CASSQREFVGYEQYV. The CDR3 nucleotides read TGTGCCAGCAGCCAGCGGGAGTTTGTTGGCTACGAGCAGTACGTC.